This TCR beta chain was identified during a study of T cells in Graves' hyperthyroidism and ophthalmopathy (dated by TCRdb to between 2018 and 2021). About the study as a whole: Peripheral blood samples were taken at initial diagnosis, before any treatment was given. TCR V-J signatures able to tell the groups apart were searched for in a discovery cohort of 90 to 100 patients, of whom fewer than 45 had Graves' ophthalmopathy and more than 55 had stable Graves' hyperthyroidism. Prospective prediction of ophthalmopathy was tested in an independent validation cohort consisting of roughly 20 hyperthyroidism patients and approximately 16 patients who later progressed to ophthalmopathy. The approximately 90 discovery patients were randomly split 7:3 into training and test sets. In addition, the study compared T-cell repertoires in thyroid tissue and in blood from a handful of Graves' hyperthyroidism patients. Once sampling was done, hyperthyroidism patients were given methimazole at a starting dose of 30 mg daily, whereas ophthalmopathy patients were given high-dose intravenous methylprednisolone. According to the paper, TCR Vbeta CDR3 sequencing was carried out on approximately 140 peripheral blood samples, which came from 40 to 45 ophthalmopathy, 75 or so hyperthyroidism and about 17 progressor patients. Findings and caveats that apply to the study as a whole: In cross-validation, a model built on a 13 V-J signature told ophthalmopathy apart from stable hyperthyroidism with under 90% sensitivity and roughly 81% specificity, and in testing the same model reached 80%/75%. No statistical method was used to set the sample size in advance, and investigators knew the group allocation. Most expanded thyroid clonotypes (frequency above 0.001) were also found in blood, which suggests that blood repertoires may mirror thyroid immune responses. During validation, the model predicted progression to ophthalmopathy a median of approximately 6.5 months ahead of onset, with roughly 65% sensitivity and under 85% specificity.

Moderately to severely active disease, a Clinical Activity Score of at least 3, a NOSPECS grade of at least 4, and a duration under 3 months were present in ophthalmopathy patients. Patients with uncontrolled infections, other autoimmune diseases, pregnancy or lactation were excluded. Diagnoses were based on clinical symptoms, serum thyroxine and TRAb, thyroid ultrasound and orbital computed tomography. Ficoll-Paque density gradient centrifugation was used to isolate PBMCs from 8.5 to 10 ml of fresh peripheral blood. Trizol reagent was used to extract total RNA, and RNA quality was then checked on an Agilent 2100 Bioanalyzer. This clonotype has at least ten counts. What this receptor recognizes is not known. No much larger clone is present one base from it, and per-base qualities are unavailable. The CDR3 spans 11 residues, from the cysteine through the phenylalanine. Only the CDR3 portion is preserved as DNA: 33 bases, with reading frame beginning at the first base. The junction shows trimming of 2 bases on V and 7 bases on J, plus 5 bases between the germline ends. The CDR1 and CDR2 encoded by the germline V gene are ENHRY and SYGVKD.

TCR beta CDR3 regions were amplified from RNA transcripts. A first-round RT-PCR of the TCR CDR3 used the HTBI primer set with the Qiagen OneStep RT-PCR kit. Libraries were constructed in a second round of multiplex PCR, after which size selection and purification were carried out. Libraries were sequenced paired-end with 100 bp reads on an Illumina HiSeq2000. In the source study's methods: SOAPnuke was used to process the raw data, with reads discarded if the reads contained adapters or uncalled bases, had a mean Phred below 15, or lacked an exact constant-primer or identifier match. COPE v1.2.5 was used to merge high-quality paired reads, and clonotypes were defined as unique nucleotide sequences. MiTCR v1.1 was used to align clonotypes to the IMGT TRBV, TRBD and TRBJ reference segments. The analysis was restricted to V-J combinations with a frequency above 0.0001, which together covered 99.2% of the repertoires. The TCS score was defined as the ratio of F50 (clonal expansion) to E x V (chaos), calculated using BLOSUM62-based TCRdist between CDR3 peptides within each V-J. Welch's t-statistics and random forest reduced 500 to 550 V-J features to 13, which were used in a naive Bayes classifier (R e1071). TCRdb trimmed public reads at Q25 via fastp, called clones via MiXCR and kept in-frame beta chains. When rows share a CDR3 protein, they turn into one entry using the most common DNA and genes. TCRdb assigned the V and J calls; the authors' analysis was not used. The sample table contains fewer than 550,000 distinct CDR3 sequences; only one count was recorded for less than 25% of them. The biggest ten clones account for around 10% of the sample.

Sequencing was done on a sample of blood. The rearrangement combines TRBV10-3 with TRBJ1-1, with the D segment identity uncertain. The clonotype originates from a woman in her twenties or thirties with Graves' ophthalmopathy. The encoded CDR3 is CAISERLEAFF. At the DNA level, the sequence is TGTGCCATCAGTGAGAGACTTGAAGCTTTCTTT.